The clone carrying this T cell receptor (beta chain) was seen just once. The data derive from a study of radiation and T cells in renal cell carcinoma. Time point in this sample: blood 2 weeks post-SBRT. The treatment: 15 Gy SBRT to primary tumor, nephrectomy 4 weeks later. Clear cell pathology was present in this patient's renal cell carcinoma. Germline values: CDR1 SEHNR, CDR2 FQNEAQ (reference sequence). The CDR3 sequence is 15 residues long. After removal of 2 bases from V and 8 bases from J, the junction contained 6 bases not matched to a gene. Only in-frame clones appear in the TCRdb table, and some are missing; sequencing was by immunoSEQ multiplex PCR. The sample carries some 76,000 clones, more than 75% recorded once.

The sequence derives from a man in his 60s with renal cell carcinoma. Sequencing was performed on blood, taken from a patient whose treatment included radiotherapy and nephrectomy. The rearrangement links TRBV7-9 to TRBJ2-1; 10 bases align to TRBD2. Here the CDR3 DNA reads TGTGCCAGCAGCTTACCAGAAGCGGGAGGGTATGAGCAGTTCTTC. It specifies CASSLPEAGGYEQFF.